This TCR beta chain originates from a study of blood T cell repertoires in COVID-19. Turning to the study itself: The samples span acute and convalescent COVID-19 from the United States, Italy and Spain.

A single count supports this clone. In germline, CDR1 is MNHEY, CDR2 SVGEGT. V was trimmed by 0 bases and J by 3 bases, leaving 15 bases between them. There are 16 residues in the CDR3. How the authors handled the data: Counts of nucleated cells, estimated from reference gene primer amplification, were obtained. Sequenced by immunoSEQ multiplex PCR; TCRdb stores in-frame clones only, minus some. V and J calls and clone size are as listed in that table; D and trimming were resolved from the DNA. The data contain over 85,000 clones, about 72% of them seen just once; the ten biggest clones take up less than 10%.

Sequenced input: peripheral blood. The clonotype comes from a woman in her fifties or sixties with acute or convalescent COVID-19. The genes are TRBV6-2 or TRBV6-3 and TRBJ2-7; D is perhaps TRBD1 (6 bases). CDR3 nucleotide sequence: TGTGCCAGCAGTTACTCGACCGGGACAACAAGCTACGAGCAGTACTTC. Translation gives CASSYSTGTTSYEQYF.